Following are 20 T cell receptor beta chains from one sample sequenced in a study of cytotoxic CD8 clonotypes in ibrutinib-treated CLL. Profiled with immunoSEQ multiplex PCR; TCRdb holds only in-frame clones, not every one. The sample has under 40,000 clones, approximately 48% seen once; the top ten hold approximately 17%. Sequenced here: PBMCs, sampled before ibrutinib treatment. The receptor set was obtained from a human donor with chronic lymphocytic leukemia.

This clone was detected only once. This chain links TRBV5-6 with TRBJ2-7, with 9 positions matching TRBD1. This CDR3 is built from 14 residues. The germline V gene encodes CDR1 SGHDT and CDR2 YYEEEE. J was trimmed by 5 bases and V by 4 bases; bases with no gene match: 7. Here the CDR3 reads CASSPGTGFHEQYF. The CDR3 DNA reads TGTGCCAGCAGCCCCGGGACAGGGTTCCACGAGCAGTACTTC.

The chain links TRBV27 to TRBJ1-6; maybe TRBD1 (5 bases). V lost 4 bases and J lost 5, with 15 bases in between. CDR3 length equals 16 residues. In germline, CDR1 is MNHEY, CDR2 SMNVEV (reference sequence). The CDR3 region is CASSSLLGRDNSPLHF. The CDR3 coding sequence is TGTGCCAGCAGTTCCCTTCTGGGACGGGATAATTCACCCCTCCACTTT.

This clone was seen only once. V is TRBV6-5 and J is TRBJ2-2; 9 positions match TRBD2. Trimming took 2 bases from V and 5 from J; bases not matched to a gene: 6. The CDR3 has 16 residues. From germline, CDR1 is MNHEY and CDR2 SVGAGI. The CDR3 nucleotides are TGTGCCAGCAGTTACGGGGTAGCGGGGGTGACCGGGGAGCTGTTTTTT. Translating gives CASSYGVAGVTGELFF.

This clone was counted only a few times. V and J are TRBV6-6 and TRBJ1-1; possibly TRBD1 for D (6 bases). The CDR3 has 15 residues. V shed 2 bases and J shed 5 bases, with 15 bases lying between them. Germline lookup yields CDR1 MNHNY and CDR2 SVGAGI (reference sequence). CDR3 sequence reads: CASSYGGGIGTEAFF. In nucleotides, the CDR3 is TGTGCCAGCAGTTACGGAGGGGGGATTGGAACTGAAGCTTTCTTT.

J is TRBJ2-3 and V is TRBV6-5, with unresolved D. Trimming took off 4 bases at V and 0 bases at J, with 14 bases between the two ends. This CDR3 region has 16 residues. CDR1 and CDR2 (germline): MNHEY, SVGAGI. CDR3 residues: CASSFGQRPSTDTQYF. Written as DNA, the CDR3 is TGTGCCAGCAGTTTCGGGCAGAGACCTAGCACAGATACGCAGTATTTT.

The CDR3 nucleotides read TGTGCCAGCAGCTTAGCGATGGCAGGGACAAACGAGCAGTACTTC. Encoded protein: CASSLAMAGTNEQYF. The gene calls are TRBV7-8 and TRBJ2-7, with D possibly TRBD1 on 6 matching bases. The germline V gene encodes CDR1 SGHVS and CDR2 FQNEAQ. The CDR3 has 15 amino acids. V lost 0 bases, J lost 5 bases, and 14 bases lay in between. Supplemented by reference TRBV7-8 and TRBJ2-7, the full variable domain reads GAGVSQSPRYKVAKRGQDVALRCDPISGHVSLFWYQQALGQGPEFLTYFQNEAQLDKSGLPSDRFFAERPEGSVSTLKIQRTQQEDSAVYLCASSLAMAGTNEQYFGPGTRLTVT.

The chain employs TRBV9 and TRBJ1-6, with unresolved D. CDR3 length equals 13 residues. CDR1 and CDR2 from the germline V gene are SGDLS and YYNGEE. Between the trimmed V and J ends, which lost 1 base and 8 bases, there was a span of 7 bases. CDR3 DNA sequence: TGTGCCAGCAGCGTATTCTCCGATTCACCCCTCCACTTT. It specifies CASSVFSDSPLHF.

The chain employs TRBV5-8 and TRBJ1-6, with a weak D call TRBD1 (6 bases). The germline gives CDR1 SGHTS, CDR2 YDEGEE. The CDR3 extends over 14 amino acids. V dropped 4 bases and J dropped 7 bases, with 12 bases sitting between them. CDR3 coding DNA: TGTGCCAGCAGCATTAGGACAGTAAATTCACCCCTCCACTTT. Translating gives CASSIRTVNSPLHF.

This clone was seen a handful of times. The genes are TRBV21-1 and TRBJ1-1. TRBV21-1 is marked as a pseudogene. The CDR3 runs to 14 residues. The CDR3 DNA follows: TGTGCCAGCACCCCGGGCCATTCGAACACTGAAGCTTTCTTT. It specifies CASTPGHSNTEAFF.

This clone was found a few times. The V gene is TRBV11-2, the J gene TRBJ1-1; D unclear. Trimming cost V 0 bases and J 3 bases, with 11 bases left between them. Per germline, CDR1 SGHAT and CDR2 FQNNGV. The CDR3 length is 15 residues. The CDR3 nucleotides read TGTGCCAGCAGCTTAGACAGAATCTCCGACACTGAAGCTTTCTTT. Translation gives CASSLDRISDTEAFF.

This clone was detected a few times. This chain joins TRBV7-9 and TRBJ2-7; D remains unclear. This CDR3 is built from 14 residues. Germline CDR1 reads SEHNR; CDR2 reads FQNEAQ (reference sequence). V was cut by 2 bases and J by 2 bases, with 10 bases left in between. CDR3 in amino acids: CASSLPGTPYEQYF. CDR3 DNA: TGTGCCAGCAGCTTACCCGGAACACCCTACGAGCAGTACTTC. The variable domain in full, with the rest retrieved from reference TRBV7-9 and TRBJ2-7, is DTGVSQNPRHKITKRGQNVTFRCDPISEHNRLYWYRQTLGQGPEFLTYFQNEAQLEKSRLLSDRFSAERPKGSFSTLEIQRTEQGDSAMYLCASSLPGTPYEQYFGPGTRLTVT.

This clone was seen more than once but under ten times. The chain couples TRBV27 to TRBJ2-3, with D hard to call. CDR1 is MNHEY and CDR2 is SMNVEV in the germline V gene (reference sequence). The CDR3 is 14 amino acids. With 2 bases removed from V and 6 bases from J, the gap between germline ends came to 12 bases. DNA of the CDR3: TGTGCCAGCAGTTTAAATAGGGTTCGGGATACGCAGTATTTT. This codes for CASSLNRVRDTQYF.

This clone showed up just a few times. This CDR3 reads CASSEDRTNQPQHF. CDR3 nucleotides: TGTGCCAGCAGTGAGGACAGGACAAATCAGCCCCAGCATTTT. V usage is TRBV6-1 and J usage is TRBJ1-5; 7 bases are a match to TRBD1. CDR1 is MNHNS and CDR2 is SASEGT in the germline V gene. The CDR3 extends over 14 amino acids. V gave up 3 bases and J gave up 4 bases; unmatched junction bases: 3.

The gene calls are TRBV5-1 and TRBJ2-2, with D unclear. V shed 0 bases and J shed 6 bases, with 6 bases lying between them. CDR3 size: 13 residues. The germline gives CDR1 SGHRS, CDR2 YFSETQ. The CDR3 DNA is TGCGCCAGCAGCTTGGTGGTTCCCGGGGAGCTGTTTTTT. It codes for CASSLVVPGELFF.

The chain recombines TRBV11-1 with TRBJ2-7, with D perhaps matching TRBD1 (6 bases). The CDR3 length is 15 residues. Germline loops: CDR1 SGHAT, CDR2 FQDESV (reference sequence). V shed 2 bases and J shed 0 bases, with 11 bases lying between them. The CDR3 is CASSLRTESSYEQYF. CDR3 in DNA: TGTGCCAGCAGCTTAAGGACAGAGAGCTCCTACGAGCAGTACTTC.

This clone was recorded a few times. This rearrangement joins TRBV11-2 to TRBJ2-7, with 7 bases aligning to TRBD2. Germline values: CDR1 SGHAT, CDR2 FQNNGV. The CDR3 is 14 residues long. V shed 5 bases and J 0 bases; nucleotides not matched to a gene: 4. Here the CDR3 reads CASSPSGGSYEQYF. CDR3 nucleotide sequence: TGTGCCAGCAGCCCATCGGGGGGCTCCTACGAGCAGTACTTC.

The genes are TRBV7-9 and TRBJ1-1; 7 bases map to TRBD1. This CDR3 is built from 17 residues. With 2 bases clipped from V and 0 bases from J, the junction kept 9 bases outside the gene matches. Germline V gene data show CDR1 as SEHNR and CDR2 as FQNEAQ (reference sequence). CDR3 bases: TGTGCCAGCAGCTTACGAAGGGGGCAAGAGATGAACACTGAAGCTTTCTTT. Its translation is CASSLRRGQEMNTEAFF.

This chain links TRBV5-6 with TRBJ2-5; D uncertain. Trimming shortened V by 1 base and J by 2 bases, and 12 bases separated the two germline ends. Germline V gene sequence: CDR1 SGHDT, CDR2 YYEEEE. CDR3 length: 15 amino acids. The CDR3 is CASSLSRWGQETQYF. For the CDR3, the DNA is TGTGCCAGCAGCTTGAGTAGGTGGGGACAAGAGACCCAGTACTTC.

The V call is TRBV5-4, the J call TRBJ2-7; 14 bases line up with TRBD2. The CDR3 is 16 amino acids. Trimming at V came to 4 bases and at J to 3 bases, leaving 6 bases not matched to a gene. Germline loops: CDR1 SGHNT, CDR2 YYREEE (reference sequence). Here the CDR3 reads CASSGTSGGPIYEQYF. The CDR3 DNA sequence: TGTGCCAGCAGCGGGACTAGCGGGGGTCCTATCTACGAGCAGTACTTC.

There are many counts of this clone. The chain carries TRBV5-1 and TRBJ2-5; 9 bases are a match to TRBD1. Germline CDR1 reads SGHRS; CDR2 reads YFSETQ. J was trimmed by 4 bases and V by 5 bases; bases with no gene match: 6. This CDR3 region has 14 residues. CDR3 nucleotides: TGCGCCAGCAGTTTACTGACAGGGGGAGAGACCCAGTACTTC. Protein sequence: CASSLLTGGETQYF.